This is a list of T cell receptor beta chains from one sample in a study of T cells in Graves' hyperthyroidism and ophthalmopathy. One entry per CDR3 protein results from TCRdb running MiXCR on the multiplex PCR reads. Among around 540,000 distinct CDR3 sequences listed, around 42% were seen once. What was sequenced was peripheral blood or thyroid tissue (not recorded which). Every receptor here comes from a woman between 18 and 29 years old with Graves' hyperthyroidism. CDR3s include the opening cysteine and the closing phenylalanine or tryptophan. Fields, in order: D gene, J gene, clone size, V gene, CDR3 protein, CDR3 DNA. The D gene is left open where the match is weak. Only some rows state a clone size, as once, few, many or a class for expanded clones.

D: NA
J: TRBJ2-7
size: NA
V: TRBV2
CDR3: CATSSLESGSYEQYF
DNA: TGTGCTACTAGCAGCTTAGAGTCGGGGTCCTACGAGCAGTACTTC

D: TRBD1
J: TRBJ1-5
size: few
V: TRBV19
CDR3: CASSVQGAGQPQHF
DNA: TGTGCCAGTAGCGTACAGGGGGCCGGGCAGCCCCAGCATTTT

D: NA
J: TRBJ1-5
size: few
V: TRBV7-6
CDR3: CASSPGETQHF
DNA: TGTGCCAGCAGCCCCGGAGAGACCCAGCATTTT

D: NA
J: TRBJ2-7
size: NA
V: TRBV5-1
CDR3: CASSLTWKQGYEQYF
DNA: TGCGCCAGCAGCTTGACGTGGAAACAAGGCTACGAGCAGTACTTC

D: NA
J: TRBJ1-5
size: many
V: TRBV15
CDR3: CATSRDRQRSSDQPQHF
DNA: TGTGCCACCAGCAGAGATAGGCAGAGGAGCAGCGATCAGCCCCAGCATTTT

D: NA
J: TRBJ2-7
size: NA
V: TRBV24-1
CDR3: CATSGADSYYEQHF
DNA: TGTGCCACCAGTGGTGCAGACAGCTACTACGAGCAGCACTTC

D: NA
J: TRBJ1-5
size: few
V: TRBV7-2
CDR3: CASSLGGTNNQPQHF
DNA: TGTGCCAGCAGCTTAGGGGGGACAAACAATCAGCCCCAGCATTTT

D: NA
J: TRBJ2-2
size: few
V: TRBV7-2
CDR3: CASSLRDAAEVDTGELFF
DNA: TGTGCCAGCAGCTTACGGGACGCCGCTGAAGTTGACACCGGGGAGCTGTTTTTT

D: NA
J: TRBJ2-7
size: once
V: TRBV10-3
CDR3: CAISESNAAYEQYF
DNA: TGTGCCATCAGTGAGTCGAACGCGGCCTACGAGCAGTACTTC

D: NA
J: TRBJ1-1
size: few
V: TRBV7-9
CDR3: CASSDRAFGGAFF
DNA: TGTGCCAGCAGCGACCGGGCCTTCGGGGGAGCTTTCTTT

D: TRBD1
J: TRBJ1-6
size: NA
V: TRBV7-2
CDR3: CASGTTGGDSPLHF
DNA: TGTGCCAGCGGAACGACAGGGGGGGATTCACCCCTCCACTTT

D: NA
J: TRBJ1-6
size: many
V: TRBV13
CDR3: CASSPGANSPLHF
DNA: TGTGCCAGCAGCCCCGGGGCTAATTCACCCCTCCACTTT

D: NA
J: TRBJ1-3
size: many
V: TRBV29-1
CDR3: CSVSSGNTIYF
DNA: TGCAGCGTTAGCTCTGGAAACACCATATATTTT

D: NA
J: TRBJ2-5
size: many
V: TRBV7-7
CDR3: CASSIRWGAGETQYF
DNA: TGTGCTAGCAGCATCCGGTGGGGGGCCGGGGAGACCCAGTACTTC

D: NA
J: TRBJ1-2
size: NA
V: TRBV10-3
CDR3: CAITREWVEYGYTF
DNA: TGTGCCATCACCCGTGAATGGGTTGAGTATGGCTACACCTTC